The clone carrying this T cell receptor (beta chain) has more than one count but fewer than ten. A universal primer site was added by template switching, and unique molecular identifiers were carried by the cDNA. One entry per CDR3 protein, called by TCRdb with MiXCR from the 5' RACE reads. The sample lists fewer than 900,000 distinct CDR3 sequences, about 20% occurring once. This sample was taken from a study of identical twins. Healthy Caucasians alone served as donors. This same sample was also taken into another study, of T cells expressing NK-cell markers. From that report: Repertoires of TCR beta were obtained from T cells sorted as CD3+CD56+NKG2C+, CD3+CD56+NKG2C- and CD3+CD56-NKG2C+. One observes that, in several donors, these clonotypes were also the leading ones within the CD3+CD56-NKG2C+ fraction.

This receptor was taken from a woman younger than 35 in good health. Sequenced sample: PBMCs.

CDR3 loop: CASSLSLAGVNYEQYF. As DNA, the CDR3 is TGTGCCAGCAGCTTATCCCTAGCGGGGGTTAACTACGAGCAGTACTTC. The chain joins TRBV7-2 to TRBJ2-7; 10 nucleotides match TRBD2. The germline V gene encodes CDR1 SGHTA and CDR2 FQGNSA. The CDR3 totals 16 residues. V was pared by 2 bases and J by 3 bases, with 7 bases of the junction left unmatched.